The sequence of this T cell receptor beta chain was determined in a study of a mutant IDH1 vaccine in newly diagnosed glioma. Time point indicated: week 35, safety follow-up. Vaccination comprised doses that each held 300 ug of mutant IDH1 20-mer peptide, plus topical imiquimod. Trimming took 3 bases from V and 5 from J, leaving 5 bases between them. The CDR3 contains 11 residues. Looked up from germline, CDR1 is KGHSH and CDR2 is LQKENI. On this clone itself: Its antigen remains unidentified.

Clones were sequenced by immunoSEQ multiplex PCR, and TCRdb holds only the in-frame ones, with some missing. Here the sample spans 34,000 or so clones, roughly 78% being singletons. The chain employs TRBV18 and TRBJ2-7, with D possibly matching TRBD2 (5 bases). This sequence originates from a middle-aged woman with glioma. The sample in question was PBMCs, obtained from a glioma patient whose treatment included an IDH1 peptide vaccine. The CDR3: CASSPGDEQYF. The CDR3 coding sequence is TGTGCCAGCTCACCCGGGGACGAGCAGTACTTC. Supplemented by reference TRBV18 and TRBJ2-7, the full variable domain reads NAGVMQNPRHLVRRRGQEARLRCSPMKGHSHVYWYRQLPEEGLKFMVYLQKENIIDESGMPKERFSAEFPKEGPSILRIQQVVRGDSAAYFCASSPGDEQYFGPGTRLTVT.